The 3 T cell receptor beta chains reported below all come from one sample, sequenced in a study of blood T cell repertoires in COVID-19. The assay was immunoSEQ multiplex PCR, and TCRdb's table has in-frame clones only and misses some. This sample has about 260,000 clones; approximately 82% occur once, and the top ten carry over 1.5%. Sequenced sample: peripheral blood. Source of these receptors: a woman at least 80 years old with acute or convalescent COVID-19.

The count of this clone is one. V gene TRBV29-1 combines with J gene TRBJ1-2; TRBD1 matches 10 bases. CDR1 and CDR2 from the germline V gene are SQVTM and ANQGSEA. J gave up 1 base and V 7 bases, and 9 bases lay outside the gene matches. This CDR3 is built from 15 residues. The CDR3 bases are TGCAGCGGAACCACCGGACAGGGGGGTAACTATGGCTACACCTTC. Protein: CSGTTGQGGNYGYTF.

This chain uses TRBV4-3 with TRBJ1-1; possibly TRBD1 for D (5 bases). CDR1 and CDR2 from the germline V gene are LGHNA and YSLEER. V lost 0 bases to trimming and J lost 1 base, with 9 bases between them. The CDR3 totals 15 residues. CDR3 protein: CASSQEGRGNTEAFF. CDR3 DNA sequence: TGCGCCAGCAGCCAAGAGGGGAGGGGGAACACTGAAGCTTTCTTT.

This clone has a handful of counts. The chain recombines TRBV19 with TRBJ2-5, with 7 bases that match TRBD2. Germline V lookup: CDR1 LNHDA, CDR2 SQIVND (reference sequence). The ends lost 1 base at V and 1 base at J; junction bases unmatched: 12. The CDR3 spans 18 residues. The CDR3 region has the DNA TGTGCCAGTAGTATAGTCCTGAAGGCTAGCGGACTCCAAGAGACCCAGTACTTC. It is translated as CASSIVLKASGLQETQYF.